Listed below are T cell receptor beta chains from one sample, sequenced in a study of blood T cell repertoires in COVID-19. Repertoires were generated with immunoSEQ multiplex PCR, while TCRdb's copy carries only in-frame clones and drops some. The sample shows 180,000 or so clones, around 83% of them seen only once. Source material: peripheral blood. The receptors were gathered from a woman of 80 years or more with acute or convalescent COVID-19. CDR3s include the opening cysteine and the closing phenylalanine or tryptophan. A D gene is named only where the DNA matches it firmly. Not all rows give a size; the values are once, few, many and, for expanded clones, a class.

- | TRBD1 | TRBJ2-7 | TRBV6-5 | TGTGCCAGCAGTTACTCGAGGACAGGACCGACCGAGCAGTACTTC | CASSYSRTGPTEQYF
- | - | TRBJ1-1 | TRBV5-1 | TGCGCCAGCAGCGCCTCCGGGCAGGGAAACACTGAAGCTTTCTTT | CASSASGQGNTEAFF
- | TRBD1 | TRBJ1-4 | TRBV19 | TGTGCCAGTAGTCCCGGGACAGCATATAGTGGTGAAAAACTGTTTTTT | CASSPGTAYSGEKLFF
- | - | TRBJ2-1 | TRBV4-3 | TGCGCCAGCAGCCAAGGTAGAAGGGGGATCCGCAATGAGCAGTTCTTC | CASSQGRRGIRNEQFF
- | - | TRBJ1-2 | TRBV18 | TGTGCCAGCTCACCACTCCGGGACATACACTATGGCTACACCTTC | CASSPLRDIHYGYTF
- | - | TRBJ1-5 | TRBV30 | TGTGCCTGGAGTGTACGACACGGAAATCAGCCCCAGCATTTT | CAWSVRHGNQPQHF
- | TRBD1 | TRBJ1-3 | TRBV12-3/TRBV12-4 | TGTGCCAGCAGCCCAGGGGGCACCATATATTTT | CASSPGGTIYF
- | TRBD2 | TRBJ2-5 | TRBV10-3 | TGTGCCACAACCCCTGGACTAGCGGAAGAGACCCAGTACTTC | CATTPGLAEETQYF
- | - | TRBJ2-7 | TRBV6-5 | TGTGCCAGCAGACCGGGACTTGCGTACGAGCAGTACTTC | CASRPGLAYEQYF
- | - | TRBJ2-5 | TRBV15 | TGTGCCACCAGCAGAGAACCCAGCCAAGAGACCCAGTACTTC | CATSREPSQETQYF
- | TRBD1 | TRBJ1-5 | TRBV2 | TGTGCCAGCTCCGGGACAGGGCGTTTTCAGCCCCAGCATTTT | CASSGTGRFQPQHF
- | - | TRBJ1-3 | TRBV2 | TGTGCCAGCCGAGGGATCCTCGGTGGAAACACCATATATTTT | CASRGILGGNTIYF
- | TRBD2 | TRBJ2-5 | TRBV5-1 | TGCGCCAGCAGCTTGACAGCGGGAGGGGGAGAGACCCAGTACTTC | CASSLTAGGGETQYF
once | - | TRBJ1-2 | TRBV24-1 | TGTGCCACCAGTGGTGGGGAGGCAGGCTACACCTTC | CATSGGEAGYTF
few | - | TRBJ2-1 | TRBV5-1 | TGCGCCAGCAGCTTGGTGCAGGGTACCTACAATGAGCAGTTCTTC | CASSLVQGTYNEQFF
- | - | TRBJ2-3 | TRBV6-6 | TGTGCCAGCAGTTACTCGACTAGTCGGACAGATACGCAGTATTTT | CASSYSTSRTDTQYF
- | TRBD2 | TRBJ2-3 | TRBV5-1 | TGCGCCAGCAGCCCACCCGGCGGGAGGGCCATAGATACGCAGTATTTT | CASSPPGGRAIDTQYF
once | TRBD1 | TRBJ2-2 | TRBV13 | TGTGCCAGCAGACCTCCCGGACAGGGGACGAACACCGGGGAGCTGTTTTTT | CASRPPGQGTNTGELFF
- | TRBD1 | TRBJ1-6 | TRBV4-1 | TGCGCCAGCAGCCAAGCCCTTTTAGGGGGAGACAGGGTTTCACCCCTCCACTTT | CASSQALLGGDRVSPLHF
- | TRBD1 | TRBJ2-2 | TRBV10-1 | TGCGCCAGCAGTGAGTCGAGAACAGGGGCGGTAGGCGGGGAGCTGTTTTTT | CASSESRTGAVGGELFF
few | TRBD1 | TRBJ1-2 | TRBV12-5 | TGTGCTAGTGGTTTCGGGACAGGGGGCATCTATGGCTACACCTTC | CASGFGTGGIYGYTF